This paragraph covers one T cell receptor beta chain sequence. The antigen is not known. This entry belongs to a study of cytomegalovirus exposure and HLA in healthy donors. Study observations and caveats: Segments of the TCR beta V type were, in most cases, productive about 87% or about 30% of the time in an earlier analysis. For cytomegalovirus status, the classifier reportedly gave diagnoses with high specificity and sensitivity.

Primers included in the PCR were 60 Vbeta and 13 Jbeta primers. Measured with immunoSEQ multiplex PCR; TCRdb has only the in-frame clones, and not every one. The data hold 150,000 to 190,000 clones, with 70% to 85% observed a single time. The sequence came from a woman in her 50s in good health and CMV-seropositive. Sequenced material: PBMCs.

The CDR3 sequence is CASKRGYTF. In DNA form, the CDR3 reads TGTGCCAGCAAGCGTGGCTACACCTTC. The chain has TRBV6-9 and TRBJ1-2; D is ambiguous. This CDR3 is 9 amino acids long. CDR1 and CDR2 from the germline V gene are MNHGY and SVAAGI. With 7 bases removed from V and 7 bases from J, the gap between germline ends came to 4 bases.